This T cell receptor (beta chain) is drawn from a study of T-cell reconstitution after alpha-beta-depleted transplantation in children. V was shortened by 4 bases and J by 1 base, with 11 bases between the two germline ends. Germline-derived CDR1 and CDR2 are SQVTM and ANQGSEA. This CDR3 contains 13 residues. This clonotype was recorded at least ten times. The authors prepared the TCRbeta library with unique molecular identifiers. TCRdb passed the PCR reads through MiXCR, listing each CDR3 protein once. Among about 690,000 distinct CDR3 sequences listed, roughly 15% were seen once. The sequencing here drew on PBMCs from the stem cell graft donor, taken from the stem cell graft. The chain is built from TRBV29-1 and TRBJ2-7; possible D gene TRBD2, 5 bases. This clonotype was sampled from a human donor who donated a stem cell graft to a child with acute myeloid leukemia. The CDR3 DNA sequence: TGCAGCGTTGGTGCAGCGGTGTCCTACGAGCAGTACTTC. Its protein product is CSVGAAVSYEQYF.